Included here is one T cell receptor beta chain sequence, with context. Its target is unknown. TCRdb re-analysed the 5' RACE reads in MiXCR, keeping a single row per CDR3 protein. The data show about 310,000 distinct CDR3 sequences, around 3.6% seen once. Germline V lookup: CDR1 SGHRS, CDR2 YFSETQ. CDR3 length: 14 residues. V lost 5 bases, J lost 7 bases, and 15 bases lay in between. This entry comes from a study of T cells after yellow fever vaccination. The wider study: SMART-Seq v4 Ultra Low Input prepared libraries from low-cell fractions. Study results and limitations: Highly abundant clonotypes carried over from the bulk population could end up in FACS-sorted repertoires as contaminants. Reappearance after the booster was observed for most primary-vaccination clones (about 95% CD4, just over 85% CD8). Shared CD4/CD8 clonotypes were a small share, likely from convergent recombination.

Here the sequenced sample was PBMCs, taken on the day of the yellow fever booster vaccination. The chain joins TRBV5-1 to TRBJ2-2, with a tentative D call TRBD1 (6 bases). This sequence originates from a man aged 18 to 29 who received the YFV17D yellow fever vaccine. The CDR3 DNA is TGCGCCAGCAGTTCACAGGGCTTTGGCGGGGAGCTGTTTTTT. This gives the protein CASSSQGFGGELFF.